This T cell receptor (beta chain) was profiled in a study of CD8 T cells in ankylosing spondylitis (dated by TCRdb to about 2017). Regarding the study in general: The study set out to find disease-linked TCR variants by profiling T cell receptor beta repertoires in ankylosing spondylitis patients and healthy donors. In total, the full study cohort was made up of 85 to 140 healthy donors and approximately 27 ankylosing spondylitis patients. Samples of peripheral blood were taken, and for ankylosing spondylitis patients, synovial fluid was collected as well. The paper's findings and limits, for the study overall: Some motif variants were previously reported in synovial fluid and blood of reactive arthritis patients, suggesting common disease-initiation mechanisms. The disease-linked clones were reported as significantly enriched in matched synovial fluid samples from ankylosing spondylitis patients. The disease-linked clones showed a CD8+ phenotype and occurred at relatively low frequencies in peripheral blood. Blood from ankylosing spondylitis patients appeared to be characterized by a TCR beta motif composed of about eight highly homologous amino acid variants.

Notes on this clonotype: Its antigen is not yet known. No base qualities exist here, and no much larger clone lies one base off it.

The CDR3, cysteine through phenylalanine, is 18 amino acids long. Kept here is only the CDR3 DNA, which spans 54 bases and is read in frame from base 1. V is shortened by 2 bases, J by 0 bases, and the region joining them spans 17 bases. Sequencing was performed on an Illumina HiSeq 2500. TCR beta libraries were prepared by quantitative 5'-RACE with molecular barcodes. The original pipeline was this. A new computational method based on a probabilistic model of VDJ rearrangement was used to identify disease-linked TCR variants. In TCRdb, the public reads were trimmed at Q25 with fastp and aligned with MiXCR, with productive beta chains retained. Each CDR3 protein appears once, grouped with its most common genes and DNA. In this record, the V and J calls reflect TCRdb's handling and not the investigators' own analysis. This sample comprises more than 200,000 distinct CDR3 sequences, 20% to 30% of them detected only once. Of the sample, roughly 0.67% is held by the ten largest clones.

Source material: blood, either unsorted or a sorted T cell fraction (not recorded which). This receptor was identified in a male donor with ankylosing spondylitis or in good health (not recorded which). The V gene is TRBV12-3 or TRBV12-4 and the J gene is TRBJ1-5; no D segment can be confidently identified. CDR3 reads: CASSLSVGFEGSNQPQHF. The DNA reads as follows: TGTGCCAGCAGTTTAAGTGTCGGGTTTGAGGGTAGCAATCAGCCCCAGCATTTT.